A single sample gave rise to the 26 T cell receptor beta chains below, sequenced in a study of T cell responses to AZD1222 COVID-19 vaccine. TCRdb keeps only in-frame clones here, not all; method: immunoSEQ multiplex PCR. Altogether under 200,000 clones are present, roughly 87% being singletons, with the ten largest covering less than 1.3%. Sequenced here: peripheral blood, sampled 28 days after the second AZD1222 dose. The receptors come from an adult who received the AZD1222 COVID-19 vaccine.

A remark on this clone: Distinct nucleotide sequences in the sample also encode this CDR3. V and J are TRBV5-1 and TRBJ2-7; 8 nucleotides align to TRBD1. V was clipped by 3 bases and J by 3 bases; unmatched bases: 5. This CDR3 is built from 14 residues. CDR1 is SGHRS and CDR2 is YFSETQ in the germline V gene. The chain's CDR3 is CASSSGTGLYEQYF. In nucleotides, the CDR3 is TGCGCCAGCAGCTCCGGGACAGGCCTCTACGAGCAGTACTTC.

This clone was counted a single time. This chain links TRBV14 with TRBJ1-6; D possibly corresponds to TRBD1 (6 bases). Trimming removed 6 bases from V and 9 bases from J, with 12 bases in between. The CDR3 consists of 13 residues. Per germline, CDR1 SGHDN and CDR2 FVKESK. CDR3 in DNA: TGTGCCAGCAGGCCAGGGGTGAGTTCACCCCTCCACTTT. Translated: CASRPGVSSPLHF. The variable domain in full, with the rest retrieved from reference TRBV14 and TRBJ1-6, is EAGVTQFPSHSVIEKGQTVTLRCDPISGHDNLYWYRRVMGKEIKFLLHFVKESKQDESGMPNNRFLAERTGGTYSTLKVQPAELEDSGVYFCASRPGVSSPLHFGNGTRLTVT.

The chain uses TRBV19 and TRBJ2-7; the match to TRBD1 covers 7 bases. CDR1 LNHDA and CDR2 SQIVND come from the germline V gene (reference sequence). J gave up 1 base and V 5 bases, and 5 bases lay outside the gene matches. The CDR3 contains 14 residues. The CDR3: CASSARQGSYEQYF. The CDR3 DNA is TGTGCCAGTAGTGCCCGACAGGGTTCCTACGAGCAGTACTTC.

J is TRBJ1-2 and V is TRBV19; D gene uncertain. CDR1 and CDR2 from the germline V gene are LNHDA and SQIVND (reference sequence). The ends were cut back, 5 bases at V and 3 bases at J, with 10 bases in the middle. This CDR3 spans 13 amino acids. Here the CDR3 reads CASSLTQYYGYTF. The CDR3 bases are TGTGCCAGTAGTCTAACTCAATACTATGGCTACACCTTC.

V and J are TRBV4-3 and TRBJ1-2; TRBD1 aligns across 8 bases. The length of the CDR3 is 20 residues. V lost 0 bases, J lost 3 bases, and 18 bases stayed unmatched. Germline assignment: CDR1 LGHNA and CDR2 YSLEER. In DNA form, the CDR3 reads TGCGCCAGCAGCCAAGATTCGCGGAGGACAGGGTCTTTGGAGGACTATGGCTACACCTTC. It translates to CASSQDSRRTGSLEDYGYTF.

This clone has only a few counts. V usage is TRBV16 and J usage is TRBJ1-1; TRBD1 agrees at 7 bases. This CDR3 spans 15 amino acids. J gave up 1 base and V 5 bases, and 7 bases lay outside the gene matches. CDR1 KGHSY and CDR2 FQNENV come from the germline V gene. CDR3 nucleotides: TGTGCCAGCAGCAAAACCCCAGGGGGGAACACTGAAGCTTTCTTT. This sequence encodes CASSKTPGGNTEAFF.

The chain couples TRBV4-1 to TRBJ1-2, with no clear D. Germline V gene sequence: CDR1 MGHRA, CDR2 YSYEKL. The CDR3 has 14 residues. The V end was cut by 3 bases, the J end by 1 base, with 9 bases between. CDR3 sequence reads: CASSQRWDNYGYTF. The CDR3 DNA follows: TGCGCCAGCAGCCAGAGATGGGATAACTATGGCTACACCTTC.

In DNA form, the CDR3 reads TGTGCCAGCAGTGAAAGGACCCAAGTCTATGGCTACACCTTC. Protein: CASSERTQVYGYTF. This chain uses TRBV25-1 with TRBJ1-2; D is unresolved. The V end was cut by 2 bases, the J end by 4 bases, with 11 bases between. The germline CDR1 and CDR2 sequences are MGHDK and SYGVNS. The CDR3 has 14 residues.

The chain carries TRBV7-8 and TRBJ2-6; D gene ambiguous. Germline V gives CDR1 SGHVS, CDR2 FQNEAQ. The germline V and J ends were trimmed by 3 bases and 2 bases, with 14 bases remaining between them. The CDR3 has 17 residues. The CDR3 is CASSFWTPLTGANVLTF. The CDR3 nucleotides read TGTGCCAGCAGCTTCTGGACCCCCCTCACTGGGGCCAACGTCCTGACTTTC. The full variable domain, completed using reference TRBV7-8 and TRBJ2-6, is GAGVSQSPRYKVAKRGQDVALRCDPISGHVSLFWYQQALGQGPEFLTYFQNEAQLDKSGLPSDRFFAERPEGSVSTLKIQRTQQEDSAVYLCASSFWTPLTGANVLTFGAGSRLTVL.

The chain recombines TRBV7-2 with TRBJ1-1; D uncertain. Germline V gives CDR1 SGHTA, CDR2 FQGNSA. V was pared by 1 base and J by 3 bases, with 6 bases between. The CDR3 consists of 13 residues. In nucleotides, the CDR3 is TGTGCCAGCAGCTTAGACGGGGACACTGAAGCTTTCTTT. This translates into CASSLDGDTEAFF.

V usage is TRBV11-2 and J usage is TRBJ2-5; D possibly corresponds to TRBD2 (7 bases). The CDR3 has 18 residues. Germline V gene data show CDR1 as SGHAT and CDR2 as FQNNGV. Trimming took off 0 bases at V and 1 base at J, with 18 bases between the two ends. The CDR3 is CASSLEVLGRGPQETQYF. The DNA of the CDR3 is TGTGCCAGCAGCTTAGAGGTCCTGGGGCGGGGGCCCCAAGAGACCCAGTACTTC.

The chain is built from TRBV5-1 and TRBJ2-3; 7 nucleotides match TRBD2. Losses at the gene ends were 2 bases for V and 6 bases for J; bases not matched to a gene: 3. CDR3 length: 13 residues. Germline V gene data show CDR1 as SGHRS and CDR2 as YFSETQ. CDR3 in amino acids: CASSFGGGDTQYF. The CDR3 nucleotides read TGCGCCAGCAGCTTCGGCGGGGGTGATACGCAGTATTTT.

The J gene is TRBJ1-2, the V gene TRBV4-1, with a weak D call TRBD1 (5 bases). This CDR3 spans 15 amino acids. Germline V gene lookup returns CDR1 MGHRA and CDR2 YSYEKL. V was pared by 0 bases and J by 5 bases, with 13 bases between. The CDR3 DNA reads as TGCGCCAGCAGCCAAGATGGAAGGGACCAGTATGGCTACACCTTC. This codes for CASSQDGRDQYGYTF.

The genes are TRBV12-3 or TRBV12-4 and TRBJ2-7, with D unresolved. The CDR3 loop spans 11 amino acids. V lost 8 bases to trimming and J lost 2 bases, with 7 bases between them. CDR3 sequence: CASAKTYEQYF. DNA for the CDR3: TGTGCCAGCGCCAAAACCTACGAGCAGTACTTC.

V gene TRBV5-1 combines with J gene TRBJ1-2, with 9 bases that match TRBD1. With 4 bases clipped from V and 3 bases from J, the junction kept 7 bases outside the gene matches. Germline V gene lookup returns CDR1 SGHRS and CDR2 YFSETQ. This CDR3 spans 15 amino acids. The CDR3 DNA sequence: TGCGCCAGCAGCGCTCGACGGGACAGGGACTATGGCTACACCTTC. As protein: CASSARRDRDYGYTF.

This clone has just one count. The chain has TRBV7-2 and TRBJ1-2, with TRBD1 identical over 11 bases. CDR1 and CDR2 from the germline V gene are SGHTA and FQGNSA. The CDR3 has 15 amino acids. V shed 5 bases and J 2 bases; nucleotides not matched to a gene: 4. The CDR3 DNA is TGTGCCAGCAGCCCAGGGACAGGGGGAAACTATGGCTACACCTTC. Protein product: CASSPGTGGNYGYTF. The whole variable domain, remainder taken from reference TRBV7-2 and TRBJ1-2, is GAGVSQSPSNKVTEKGKDVELRCDPISGHTALYWYRQSLGQGLEFLIYFQGNSAPDKSGLPSDRFSAERTGGSVSTLTIQRTQQEDSAVYLCASSPGTGGNYGYTFGSGTRLTVV.

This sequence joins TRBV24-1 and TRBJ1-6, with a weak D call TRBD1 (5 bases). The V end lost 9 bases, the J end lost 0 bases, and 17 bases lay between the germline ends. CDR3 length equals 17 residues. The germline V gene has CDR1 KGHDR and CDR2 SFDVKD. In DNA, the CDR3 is TGTGCCACCCTTATGGGACTCCCAAGCTCCTATAATTCACCCCTCCACTTT. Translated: CATLMGLPSSYNSPLHF.

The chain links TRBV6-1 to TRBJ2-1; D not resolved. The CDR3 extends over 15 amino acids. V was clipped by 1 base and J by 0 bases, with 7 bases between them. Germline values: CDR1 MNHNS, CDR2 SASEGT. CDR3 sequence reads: CASSEDSSSYNEQFF. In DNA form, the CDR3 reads TGTGCCAGCAGTGAAGATTCGAGCTCCTACAATGAGCAGTTCTTC.

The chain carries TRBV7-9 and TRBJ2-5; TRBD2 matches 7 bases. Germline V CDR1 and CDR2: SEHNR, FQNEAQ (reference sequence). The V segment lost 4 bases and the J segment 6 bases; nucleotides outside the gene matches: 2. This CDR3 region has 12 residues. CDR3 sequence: CASSWEGKTQYF. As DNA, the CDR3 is TGTGCCAGCAGCTGGGAGGGAAAGACCCAGTACTTC.

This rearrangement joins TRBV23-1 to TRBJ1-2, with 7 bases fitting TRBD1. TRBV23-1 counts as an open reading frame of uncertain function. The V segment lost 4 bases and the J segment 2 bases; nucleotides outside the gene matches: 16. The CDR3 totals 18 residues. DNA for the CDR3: TGCGCCAGCAGTCCATCAGACGGGAGTAGAGGGGGCAACTATGGCTACACCTTC. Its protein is CASSPSDGSRGGNYGYTF.

CDR3 nucleotides: TGTGCCAGCAGCTTAGGGGGAGACACTGAAGCTTTCTTT. This sequence encodes CASSLGGDTEAFF. The V gene is TRBV11-2, the J gene TRBJ1-1; D is unclear. CDR3 length: 13 residues. Trimming took 1 base from V and 3 from J, leaving 6 bases between them. Per germline, CDR1 SGHAT and CDR2 FQNNGV.

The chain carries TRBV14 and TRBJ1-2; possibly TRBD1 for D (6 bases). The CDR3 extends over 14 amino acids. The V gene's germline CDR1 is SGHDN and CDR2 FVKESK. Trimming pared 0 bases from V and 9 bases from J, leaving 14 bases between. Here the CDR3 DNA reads TGTGCCAGCAGCCAAGAATGGGGGCCCGGACGCTACACCTTC. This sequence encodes CASSQEWGPGRYTF.

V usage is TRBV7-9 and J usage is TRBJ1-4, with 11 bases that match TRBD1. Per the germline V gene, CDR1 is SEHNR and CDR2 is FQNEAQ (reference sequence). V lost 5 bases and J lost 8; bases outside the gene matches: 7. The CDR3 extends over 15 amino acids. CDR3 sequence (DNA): TGTGCCAGCAGCCTGTCCGGGACAGGGGGGGAAAAACTGTTTTTT. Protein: CASSLSGTGGEKLFF.

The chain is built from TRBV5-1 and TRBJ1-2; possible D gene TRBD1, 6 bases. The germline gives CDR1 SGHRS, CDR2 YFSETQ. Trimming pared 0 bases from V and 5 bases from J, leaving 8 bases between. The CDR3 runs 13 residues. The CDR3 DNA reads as TGCGCCAGCAGCTTGGCAGGGGAATATGGCTACACCTTC. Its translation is CASSLAGEYGYTF.

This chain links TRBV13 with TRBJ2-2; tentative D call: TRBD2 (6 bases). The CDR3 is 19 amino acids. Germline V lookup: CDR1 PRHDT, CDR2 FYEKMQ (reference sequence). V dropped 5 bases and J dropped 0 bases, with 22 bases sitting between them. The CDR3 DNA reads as TGTGCCAGCAGCCCCCCGGGACTTCCGATGCTTACGAACACCGGGGAGCTGTTTTTT. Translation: CASSPPGLPMLTNTGELFF.

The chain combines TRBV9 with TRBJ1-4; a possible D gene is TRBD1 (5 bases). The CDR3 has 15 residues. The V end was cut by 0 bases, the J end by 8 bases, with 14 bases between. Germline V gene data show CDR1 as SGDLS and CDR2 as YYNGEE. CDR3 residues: CASSVEGIPGEKLFF. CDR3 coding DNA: TGTGCCAGCAGCGTAGAGGGGATCCCCGGGGAAAAACTGTTTTTT. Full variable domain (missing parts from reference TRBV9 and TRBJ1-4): DSGVTQTPKHLITATGQRVTLRCSPRSGDLSVYWYQQSLDQGLQFLIQYYNGEERAKGNILERFSAQQFPDLHSELNLSSLELGDSALYFCASSVEGIPGEKLFFGSGTQLSVL.